This TCR beta chain appears in the sequencing data of a study of T cells after yellow fever vaccination. This clonotype was counted a few times. The CDR3 spans 13 residues. CDR1 is SGHNT, CDR2 YYREEE, per germline (reference sequence). V was trimmed by 4 bases and J by 7 bases, leaving 14 bases between them. TCRdb analysed the 5' RACE reads with MiXCR anew, one entry per CDR3 protein. This table has more than 450,000 distinct CDR3 sequences, just over 20% appearing once. The chain is built from TRBV5-4 and TRBJ1-2, with D possibly being TRBD1 (6 bases). The sample consisted of PBMCs, taken roughly 23 days after the first yellow fever vaccination. This clonotype was obtained from a man between 18 and 29 years old who received the YFV17D yellow fever vaccine. CDR3 sequence: CASSITGPGGYTF. The CDR3 DNA reads TGTGCCAGCAGCATTACAGGGCCTGGTGGCTACACCTTC.